Listed below are T cell receptor beta chains from one sample, sequenced in a study of shared clonotypes between healthy human individuals. This table comes from immunoSEQ multiplex PCR, and its TCRdb copy is limited to in-frame clones, with some not included. The sample includes about 510,000 clones, 70% to 80% of them seen just once. Specimen: PBMCs. The receptors come from a woman between 40 and 50 years old in good health. Some clones in this sample may be carry-over from other donors' samples. CDR3s include the opening cysteine and the closing phenylalanine or tryptophan. The D gene is left open where the match is weak. The size entry is marked missing in some rows and otherwise reads once, few, many or a size class.

D gene: TRBD2
J gene: TRBJ2-2
clone size: NA
V gene: TRBV7-2
CDR3 DNA: TGTGCCAGCAGCTTAGCAGGCGGGAGTTCCACCGGGGAGCTGTTTTTT
CDR3 protein: CASSLAGGSSTGELFF

D gene: TRBD1
J gene: TRBJ1-1
clone size: few
V gene: TRBV29-1
CDR3 DNA: TGCAGCGTTGAGGCCGGTGGGCAGGGGGGTGGTGAAGCTTTCTTT
CDR3 protein: CSVEAGGQGGGEAFF

D gene: NA
J gene: TRBJ1-1
clone size: NA
V gene: TRBV10-3
CDR3 DNA: TGTGCCATCACGGAACGGGGGAGGACTGAAGCTTTCTTT
CDR3 protein: CAITERGRTEAFF

D gene: TRBD2
J gene: TRBJ2-1
clone size: NA
V gene: TRBV5-1
CDR3 DNA: TGCGCCAGCAGCTTTTTAGCGGGAGGGGACAATGAGCAGTTCTTC
CDR3 protein: CASSFLAGGDNEQFF

D gene: NA
J gene: TRBJ1-2
clone size: NA
V gene: TRBV4-3
CDR3 DNA: TGCGCCAGCAGCCAAGAGCCTAATATGGGAGGCGGGGGCTACACCTTC
CDR3 protein: CASSQEPNMGGGGYTF

D gene: NA
J gene: TRBJ2-1
clone size: NA
V gene: TRBV7-9
CDR3 DNA: TGTGCCAGCAGCTTAGGCGGACAGTACAATGAGCAGTTCTTC
CDR3 protein: CASSLGGQYNEQFF

D gene: TRBD1
J gene: TRBJ1-2
clone size: NA
V gene: TRBV28
CDR3 DNA: TGTGCCAGCAGCCGCGGGACAGGTTATGGCTACACCTTC
CDR3 protein: CASSRGTGYGYTF

D gene: TRBD2
J gene: TRBJ2-7
clone size: NA
V gene: TRBV7-8
CDR3 DNA: TGTGCCAGCAGCGAGCTAGCGGGAGATTCGTACGAGCAGTACTTC
CDR3 protein: CASSELAGDSYEQYF

D gene: NA
J gene: TRBJ1-5
clone size: NA
V gene: TRBV7-8
CDR3 DNA: TGTGCCAGCAGCCTGCGGAGTCTGCCCCAGCATTTT
CDR3 protein: CASSLRSLPQHF

D gene: TRBD2
J gene: TRBJ2-5
clone size: NA
V gene: TRBV18
CDR3 DNA: TGTGCCAGCTCACCCGCTAGCGGGAGAGAGACCCAGTACTTC
CDR3 protein: CASSPASGRETQYF

D gene: NA
J gene: TRBJ1-5
clone size: NA
V gene: TRBV4-3
CDR3 DNA: TGCGCCAGCAGCCAAGATCGCGGGAACAATCAGCCCCAGCATTTT
CDR3 protein: CASSQDRGNNQPQHF

D gene: NA
J gene: TRBJ2-3
clone size: once
V gene: TRBV12-5
CDR3 DNA: TGTGCTAGTGGTTCGACCGTTCGATCTAGTTACAGCACAGATACGCAGTATTTT
CDR3 protein: CASGSTVRSSYSTDTQYF

D gene: NA
J gene: TRBJ1-1
clone size: NA
V gene: TRBV7-3
CDR3 DNA: TGTGCCAGCAGCTTCCGGGGCGCGGGCACTGAAGCTTTCTTT
CDR3 protein: CASSFRGAGTEAFF

D gene: TRBD2
J gene: TRBJ2-1
clone size: few
V gene: TRBV18
CDR3 DNA: TGTGCCAGCTCACTTTCTAGCGGGAGCCCCAATGAGCAGTTCTTC
CDR3 protein: CASSLSSGSPNEQFF

D gene: TRBD1
J gene: TRBJ1-2
clone size: many
V gene: TRBV27
CDR3 DNA: TGTGCCAGCAGTGCCCTCCGACAGGGGTCGGGAGGCTACACCTTC
CDR3 protein: CASSALRQGSGGYTF

D gene: NA
J gene: TRBJ2-2
clone size: once
V gene: TRBV5-4
CDR3 DNA: TGTGCCAGCAGCTTGGGAGGGGTACGGGGCGGGGAGCTGTTTTTT
CDR3 protein: CASSLGGVRGGELFF

D gene: TRBD2
J gene: TRBJ2-3
clone size: once
V gene: TRBV7-2
CDR3 DNA: TGTGCCAGCAGCTTACTAGCGGGAGGTTTAAGCACAGATACGCAGTATTTT
CDR3 protein: CASSLLAGGLSTDTQYF

D gene: NA
J gene: TRBJ2-3
clone size: NA
V gene: TRBV5-6
CDR3 DNA: TGTGCCAGCAGCGGCGCGCGAGACTTTAGCACAGATACGCAGTATTTT
CDR3 protein: CASSGARDFSTDTQYF

D gene: NA
J gene: TRBJ2-3
clone size: NA
V gene: TRBV5-1
CDR3 DNA: TGCGCCAGCAGCCCGCTTTGGCCTGGAGATACGCAGTATTTT
CDR3 protein: CASSPLWPGDTQYF

D gene: TRBD1
J gene: TRBJ2-7
clone size: NA
V gene: TRBV4-3
CDR3 DNA: TGCGCCAGCAGCCAAGGACTTGGACAGGGGGCATTTGAGCAGTACTTC
CDR3 protein: CASSQGLGQGAFEQYF

D gene: NA
J gene: TRBJ1-2
clone size: NA
V gene: TRBV9
CDR3 DNA: TGTGCCAGCAGCGTGGGGTATGGCTACACCTTC
CDR3 protein: CASSVGYGYTF

D gene: TRBD1
J gene: TRBJ1-2
clone size: NA
V gene: TRBV14
CDR3 DNA: TGTGCCAGCAGCCGAACAGGGGGCGGCTATGGCTACACCTTC
CDR3 protein: CASSRTGGGYGYTF

D gene: TRBD1
J gene: TRBJ1-5
clone size: NA
V gene: TRBV23-1
CDR3 DNA: TGCGCCCGTCCGCGGACAGGGGGCAATCAGCCCCAGCATTTT
CDR3 protein: CARPRTGGNQPQHF

D gene: NA
J gene: TRBJ2-6
clone size: NA
V gene: TRBV11-2
CDR3 DNA: TGTGCCAGCAGCTTAGGTGGGGCCAACGTCCTGACTTTC
CDR3 protein: CASSLGGANVLTF

D gene: NA
J gene: TRBJ2-1
clone size: once
V gene: TRBV7-8
CDR3 DNA: TGTGCCAGCAGCCAGGGCGCAGGGTATGGTTCCTACAATGAGCAGTTCTTC
CDR3 protein: CASSQGAGYGSYNEQFF

D gene: NA
J gene: TRBJ1-2
clone size: NA
V gene: TRBV28
CDR3 DNA: TGTGCCAGCAGCGGGGGGACGACTAACTATGGCTACACCTTC
CDR3 protein: CASSGGTTNYGYTF

D gene: NA
J gene: TRBJ2-1
clone size: NA
V gene: TRBV7-3
CDR3 DNA: TGTGCCAGCAGCTCCAACCCCGGGGACTACAATGAGCAGTTCTTC
CDR3 protein: CASSSNPGDYNEQFF

D gene: NA
J gene: TRBJ2-1
clone size: NA
V gene: TRBV11-2
CDR3 DNA: TGTGCCAGCACCCCAAGCTATTGGCATGAGCAGTTCTTC
CDR3 protein: CASTPSYWHEQFF

D gene: TRBD2
J gene: TRBJ2-3
clone size: NA
V gene: TRBV5-1
CDR3 DNA: TGCGCCAGCAGCGTAACTAGCGTGGGGAGCACAGATACGCAGTATTTT
CDR3 protein: CASSVTSVGSTDTQYF

D gene: NA
J gene: TRBJ1-2
clone size: NA
V gene: TRBV7-9
CDR3 DNA: TGTGCCAGCAGCTTAAGCGGGACGGAGGTCTATGGCTACACCTTC
CDR3 protein: CASSLSGTEVYGYTF

D gene: TRBD2
J gene: TRBJ2-5
clone size: NA
V gene: TRBV2
CDR3 DNA: TGTGCCAGCAGCCTTAGCGGGATTCAGAAGACCCAGTACTTC
CDR3 protein: CASSLSGIQKTQYF

D gene: NA
J gene: TRBJ1-2
clone size: NA
V gene: TRBV29-1
CDR3 DNA: TGCAGCGTTGAACGGACTAACTATGGCTACACCTTC
CDR3 protein: CSVERTNYGYTF

D gene: NA
J gene: TRBJ2-5
clone size: NA
V gene: TRBV21-1
CDR3 DNA: TGTGCCAGCAGCCCCCCGAAGGGGGAAGAGACCCAGTACTTC
CDR3 protein: CASSPPKGEETQYF

D gene: NA
J gene: TRBJ1-1
clone size: NA
V gene: TRBV11-3
CDR3 DNA: TGTGCCAGCAGCTATAGTGGGAACACTGAAGCTTTCTTT
CDR3 protein: CASSYSGNTEAFF

D gene: TRBD1
J gene: TRBJ1-5
clone size: few
V gene: TRBV19
CDR3 DNA: TGTGCCAGTAGTTCGGGACAGGGGGCGGTCGGCAATCAGCCCCAGCATTTT
CDR3 protein: CASSSGQGAVGNQPQHF

D gene: NA
J gene: TRBJ1-2
clone size: few
V gene: TRBV28
CDR3 DNA: TGTGCCAGCAGTTTACCGGGGGTTTGGGAAGCGGGTGGCTACACCTTC
CDR3 protein: CASSLPGVWEAGGYTF

D gene: NA
J gene: TRBJ2-1
clone size: NA
V gene: TRBV4-3
CDR3 DNA: TGCGCCAGCAGCCAGATACTAGCCCGGAATGAGCAGTTCTTC
CDR3 protein: CASSQILARNEQFF

D gene: TRBD2
J gene: TRBJ2-1
clone size: NA
V gene: TRBV6-1
CDR3 DNA: TGTGGGACTAGCGGGTCCTTGAGGGACAATGAGCAGTTCTTC
CDR3 protein: CGTSGSLRDNEQFF

D gene: TRBD1
J gene: TRBJ1-1
clone size: NA
V gene: TRBV25-1
CDR3 DNA: TGTGCCAGCAGCCGAACAGGGGACGTGGTAATGGGGCGATGGGGAGCTTTCTTT
CDR3 protein: CASSRTGDVVMGRWGAFF

D gene: NA
J gene: TRBJ2-1
clone size: NA
V gene: TRBV19
CDR3 DNA: TGTGCCAGTAGTATCATGGGGGTTTCGCTGTTCTTC
CDR3 protein: CASSIMGVSLFF

D gene: NA
J gene: TRBJ1-1
clone size: NA
V gene: TRBV6-5
CDR3 DNA: TGTGCCAGCAGCTTCACATGGCCGGGTTCTGAAGCTTTCTTT
CDR3 protein: CASSFTWPGSEAFF

D gene: NA
J gene: TRBJ2-2
clone size: NA
V gene: TRBV9
CDR3 DNA: TGTGCCAGCAGCGTGGACCCGGACAGTCGTGCGAACACCGGGGAGCTGTTTTTT
CDR3 protein: CASSVDPDSRANTGELFF

D gene: TRBD1
J gene: TRBJ2-1
clone size: many
V gene: TRBV11-3
CDR3 DNA: TGTGCCAGCAGCCGGGACAGCAGCTCTGGGCAGTTCTTC
CDR3 protein: CASSRDSSSGQFF

D gene: NA
J gene: TRBJ2-3
clone size: NA
V gene: TRBV19
CDR3 DNA: TGTGCCAGTAGTCCCAGGACATCCCAAAGGATCTCTGTCACGCAGTATTTT
CDR3 protein: CASSPRTSQRISVTQYF

D gene: TRBD1
J gene: TRBJ1-2
clone size: many
V gene: TRBV9
CDR3 DNA: TGTGCCAGCAGCTTAACCGGGACAGGGATCTATGGCTACACCTTC
CDR3 protein: CASSLTGTGIYGYTF

D gene: TRBD2
J gene: TRBJ2-2
clone size: once
V gene: TRBV27
CDR3 DNA: TGTGCCAGCAGTTCGTGGGGACTAGCGGGGGCAAACACCGGGGAGCTGTTTTTT
CDR3 protein: CASSSWGLAGANTGELFF

D gene: NA
J gene: TRBJ1-2
clone size: NA
V gene: TRBV4-3
CDR3 DNA: TGCGCCAGCAGCCAAGGGTTGGTGCTTAACTATGGCTACACCTTC
CDR3 protein: CASSQGLVLNYGYTF

D gene: TRBD2
J gene: TRBJ2-1
clone size: NA
V gene: TRBV5-1
CDR3 DNA: TGCGCCAGCAGCCCAGCCCCCCTAGCGGACTACAATGAGCAGTTCTTC
CDR3 protein: CASSPAPLADYNEQFF

D gene: TRBD1
J gene: TRBJ2-7
clone size: NA
V gene: TRBV19
CDR3 DNA: TGTGCCAGTAGTCGACAGGGGCAGAACGAGCAGTACTTC
CDR3 protein: CASSRQGQNEQYF

D gene: NA
J gene: TRBJ2-7
clone size: once
V gene: TRBV5-1
CDR3 DNA: TGCGCCAGCAGCCCCCTGCAGGACCCATTGTACTTC
CDR3 protein: CASSPLQDPLYF

D gene: TRBD2
J gene: TRBJ2-3
clone size: few
V gene: TRBV4-1
CDR3 DNA: TGCGCCAGCAGCCAAGCCCCCGCGGGGGCAGATACGCAGTATTTT
CDR3 protein: CASSQAPAGADTQYF

D gene: NA
J gene: TRBJ2-7
clone size: NA
V gene: TRBV18
CDR3 DNA: TGTGCCAGCTCACCACCGGGGGACTTCTCCACTAAGATCTACGAGCAGTACTTC
CDR3 protein: CASSPPGDFSTKIYEQYF

D gene: NA
J gene: TRBJ1-2
clone size: few
V gene: TRBV29-1
CDR3 DNA: TGCAGCGTGGGGGGTCCTAACCGGGACTATGGCTACACCTTC
CDR3 protein: CSVGGPNRDYGYTF

D gene: TRBD1
J gene: TRBJ1-5
clone size: NA
V gene: TRBV19
CDR3 DNA: TGTGCCAGTAGTTACAGGGGGCCTTTTCAGCCCCAGCATTTT
CDR3 protein: CASSYRGPFQPQHF